The 2 T cell receptor beta chains below all came from one sample that was sequenced in a study of identifying expanded T cells in peripheral blood. Using immunoSEQ multiplex PCR, the repertoire was profiled, and TCRdb retains in-frame clones only, with some absent. This table holds about 100,000 clones, over 80% found once. Sequencing input: blood. Receptor source: a person aged 18 to 75 in good health.

V and J are TRBV18 and TRBJ2-7; 9 nucleotides agree with TRBD2. V lost 3 bases to trimming and J lost 6 bases; unmatched junction nucleotides: 12. The CDR3 loop spans 16 amino acids. Germline CDR1 reads KGHSH; CDR2 reads LQKENI. CDR3 in amino acids: CASSPLTSGLGVEQYF. The CDR3 DNA follows: TGTGCCAGCTCACCCCTGACTAGCGGCCTCGGGGTCGAGCAGTACTTC.

This chain uses TRBV30 with TRBJ2-1; TRBD1 is a possible D gene (5 bases). This CDR3 comprises 14 residues. The V and J ends lost 4 bases and 4 bases respectively, with 14 bases between them. Germline V CDR1 and CDR2: GTSNPN, SVGIG (reference sequence). This CDR3 reads CAWTQGLAYNEQFF. The CDR3, as DNA: TGTGCCTGGACTCAGGGCTTGGCGTACAATGAGCAGTTCTTC.